The present T cell receptor beta chain was sequenced within a study of T-cell memory formation after mild COVID-19. Between the trimmed V and J ends, which lost 2 bases and 7 bases, there was a span of 12 bases. CDR1 is MNHEY, CDR2 SMNVEV, per germline (reference sequence). CDR3 length: 14 residues. In the case of this clonotype: Its antigen is undetermined.

Employing constant-segment primers, 5'RACE generated TCR alpha and TCR beta cDNA libraries bearing sample barcodes and UMIs. TCRdb re-analysed the 5' RACE reads in MiXCR, keeping a single row per CDR3 protein. The table lists over 500,000 distinct CDR3 sequences, 17% of them singletons. The study's findings and limits: From day 15 to 85, contracting clones were balanced between CD4 and CD8, whereas later expanders leaned toward CD4+. Among clones peaking at day 37 in the second wave, SARS-CoV-2 specificity remained unconfirmed.

The sequencing input was PBMCs or a T cell subset sorted from them (not recorded which). The genes are TRBV27 and TRBJ2-1; tentatively, D is TRBD2 (5 bases). This receptor was obtained from an adult woman who had mild COVID-19 (a few samples of this study predate the infection). Cell type and time point are not known. The CDR3 nucleotides are TGTGCCAGCAGTTTAAGGTTGGGCGGGAATGAGCAGTTCTTC. Translation: CASSLRLGGNEQFF.